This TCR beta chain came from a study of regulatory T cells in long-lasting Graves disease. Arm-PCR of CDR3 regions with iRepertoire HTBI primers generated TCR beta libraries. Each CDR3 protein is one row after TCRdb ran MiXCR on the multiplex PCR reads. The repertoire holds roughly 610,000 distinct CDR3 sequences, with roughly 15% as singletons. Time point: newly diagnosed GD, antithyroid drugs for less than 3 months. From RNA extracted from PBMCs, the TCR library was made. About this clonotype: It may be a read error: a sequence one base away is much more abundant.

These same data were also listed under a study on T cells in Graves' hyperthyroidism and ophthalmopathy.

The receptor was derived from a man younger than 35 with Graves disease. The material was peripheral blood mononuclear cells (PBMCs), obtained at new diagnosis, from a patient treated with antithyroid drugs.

This CDR3 reads CASGPRGGGGEQYF. The CDR3 DNA sequence: TGTGCCAGCGGCCCCCGCGGGGGAGGTGGGGAGCAGTACTTC. This chain joins TRBV7-9 and TRBJ2-7; 7 nucleotides line up with TRBD2. The ends lost 8 bases at V and 7 bases at J; junction bases unmatched: 14. The V gene's germline CDR1 is SEHNR and CDR2 FQNEAQ (reference sequence). This CDR3 contains 14 residues.